These T cell receptor beta chains were read from a single sample in a study of glioma-infiltrating T cells. MiXCR was run by TCRdb on the multiplex PCR reads, yielding one entry per CDR3 protein. The sample contains about 190,000 distinct CDR3 sequences, over 30% of which appear only once. The material sequenced was glioma tissue, nonneoplastic brain tissue, or PBMCs (not recorded which). Receptor source: a human donor with low-grade glioma or glioblastoma, undergoing nonglioma brain surgery, or in good health (not recorded which). Each CDR3 is given with its conserved first and last residue. D genes are given only for firm matches. Clone size appears in some rows only: once, few, many, or a class for an expanded clone.

CDR3 DNA | CDR3 protein | J gene | clone size | CDR3 length | V gene | D gene
TGTGCCTGGAGTGTGGCCCGGAACACTGAAGCTTTCTTT | CAWSVARNTEAFF | TRBJ1-1 | many | 13 | TRBV30 | .
TGCGCCAGCAGCCATGGGGGCTACAATGAGCAGTTCTTC | CASSHGGYNEQFF | TRBJ2-1 | many | 13 | TRBV4-1 | .
TGTGCCAGCAGCCAAGCGACAGGGGGGGCTTACAATGAGCAGTTCTTC | CASSQATGGAYNEQFF | TRBJ2-1 | few | 16 | TRBV4-2 | TRBD1
TGTGCCAGCACGTACAGGGTGGGCACAGATACGCAGTATTTT | CASTYRVGTDTQYF | TRBJ2-3 | many | 14 | TRBV6-1 | .
TGCAGCGTTGAAAGAGACAGGTCTCTGTTCTACAATGAGCAGTTCTTC | CSVERDRSLFYNEQFF | TRBJ2-1 | . | 16 | TRBV29-1 | .
TGTGCCAGCAGCCCTATTAGCGGGAGGGCCCAAGAGACCCAGTACTTC | CASSPISGRAQETQYF | TRBJ2-5 | many | 16 | TRBV28 | TRBD2
TGTGCCAGCTCACCAGGGACGGCAAATAGTTATAGCAATCAGCCCCAGCATTTT | CASSPGTANSYSNQPQHF | TRBJ1-5 | . | 18 | TRBV18 | .
TGTGCCAGTACTAGGGGCAATGAGCAGTTCTTC | CASTRGNEQFF | TRBJ2-1 | many | 11 | TRBV19 | .
TGTGCCAGCAGCTTATACAGCGGGAGGTCAAGTGAGCAGTTCTTC | CASSLYSGRSSEQFF | TRBJ2-1 | . | 15 | TRBV7-3 | TRBD2
TGTGCCATAGGGACAGCACGGTCTGGGGCCAACGTCCTGACTTTC | CAIGTARSGANVLTF | TRBJ2-6 | many | 15 | TRBV24-1 | TRBD1
TGTGCCAGCAGATTGGGAGCGGGTACAACGGGGGAGAAGTACTTC | CASRLGAGTTGEKYF | TRBJ2-7 | . | 15 | TRBV7-2 | .
TGTGCCAGCAGTTTTCAGGGAACAGATACGCAGTATTTT | CASSFQGTDTQYF | TRBJ2-3 | many | 13 | TRBV27 | .
TGCAGTGCTAGCGGAGGAGGGCCAGGGGGCAGTGAGAAGTTCTTC | CSASGGGPGGSEKFF | TRBJ2-1 | once | 15 | TRBV20-1 | TRBD1
TGTGCCAGTATGGACATTGGAGTCTCTGAAGCTTTCTTT | CASMDIGVSEAFF | TRBJ1-1 | many | 13 | TRBV6-2/TRBV6-3 | .
TGTGCCAGCAGCTTAGACGGGACTAGCGGCACAGATACGCAGTATTTT | CASSLDGTSGTDTQYF | TRBJ2-3 | many | 16 | TRBV27 | TRBD2
TGTGCCAGCAGTATACGGACGGAATCCTATGGCTACACCTTC | CASSIRTESYGYTF | TRBJ1-2 | many | 14 | TRBV12-3/TRBV12-4 | .
TGTGCCAGCAGCTTAAATGGGGGGAGAGGCTACACCTTC | CASSLNGGRGYTF | TRBJ1-2 | many | 13 | TRBV7-3 | .
TGTGCCACCAGCAGAGAGAGGAGCTCCTACAATGAGCAGTTCTTC | CATSRERSSYNEQFF | TRBJ2-1 | many | 15 | TRBV15 | .
TGTGCCATCAGTGACAGGTCCCAAGAGACCCAGTACTTC | CAISDRSQETQYF | TRBJ2-5 | many | 13 | TRBV10-3 | .
TGCAGTGCTGCTAGTAGCGCCGGGTCGGGGGAGCAGTACTTC | CSAASSAGSGEQYF | TRBJ2-7 | many | 14 | TRBV20-1 | .
TGCAGCGTTCCCAAACAAAACAGGGACACTGAAGCTTTCTTT | CSVPKQNRDTEAFF | TRBJ1-1 | . | 14 | TRBV29-1 | .
TGTGCCAGCAGTTTAGAAGTCGCGGGAGGGCTCTACGAGCAGTACTTC | CASSLEVAGGLYEQYF | TRBJ2-7 | many | 16 | TRBV27 | TRBD2
TGTGCCAGCAGCGACAGACTAGATAGCACAGATACGCAGTATTTT | CASSDRLDSTDTQYF | TRBJ2-3 | many | 15 | TRBV7-9 | .
TGTGCCAGCAGACAAAGGGGGAGAGGAAGCACAGATACGCAGTATTTT | CASRQRGRGSTDTQYF | TRBJ2-3 | . | 16 | TRBV3-1 | .
TGCGCCAGCAGCCCATACACGAACACTGAAGCTTTCTTT | CASSPYTNTEAFF | TRBJ1-1 | many | 13 | TRBV4-1 | .
TGTGCCAGCAGCTTACCCACTAGCGGGCAAGAGACCCAGTACTTC | CASSLPTSGQETQYF | TRBJ2-5 | many | 15 | TRBV7-9 | TRBD2
TGTGCCAGCAGTTACGCGACAGTCAATGAGCAGTTCTTC | CASSYATVNEQFF | TRBJ2-1 | many | 13 | TRBV6-2/TRBV6-3 | .
TGCGCCAGCGGCCGTGAGTTTTACGAGCAGTACTTC | CASGREFYEQYF | TRBJ2-7 | . | 12 | TRBV5-1 | .
TGTAGTGCTCGGACAGGGGGCGTCTGGAACGAGAAGTACTTC | CSARTGGVWNEKYF | TRBJ2-7 | . | 14 | TRBV20-1 | TRBD1
TGTGCCAGCAGCTCCCTACCGGACAGGGTGAACTACGAGCAGTACTTC | CASSSLPDRVNYEQYF | TRBJ2-7 | few | 16 | TRBV11-1 | TRBD1
TGTGCCAGCAGTTACCTCGGACAGGTCACTGGAGAGACCCAGTACTTC | CASSYLGQVTGETQYF | TRBJ2-5 | few | 16 | TRBV6-5 | TRBD1
TGTGCCAGCCATGGGCCGCCTAGCGGGATTCGCGGGCATACGCAGTATTTT | CASHGPPSGIRGHTQYF | TRBJ2-3 | many | 17 | TRBV2 | TRBD2
TGTGCCAGCAGCTTTACTGGGACTAGCGGGACGCCCTACGAGCAGTACTTC | CASSFTGTSGTPYEQYF | TRBJ2-7 | many | 17 | TRBV7-2 | TRBD2
TGTGCCAGTGCTCCCCTCAGCTCCTACAATGAGCAGTTCTTC | CASAPLSSYNEQFF | TRBJ2-1 | . | 14 | TRBV19 | .
TGTGCCAGCAGTTACTCTGCCGGGGGACAGGGAAACACCGGGGAGCTGTTTTTT | CASSYSAGGQGNTGELFF | TRBJ2-2 | many | 18 | TRBV6-5 | TRBD1
TGTGCCAGCAGTTTAATTTTTGCAGGGGTTTTCGGTGAGCAGTTCTTC | CASSLIFAGVFGEQFF | TRBJ2-1 | many | 16 | TRBV28 | .
TGTGCCAGCAGGGGACAGGCGAAAGATTCCTACGAGCAGTACTTC | CASRGQAKDSYEQYF | TRBJ2-7 | . | 15 | TRBV28 | TRBD1
TGTGCCAGCAGTGAAGTCGACGAGGTTGCTGAAGCTTTCTTT | CASSEVDEVAEAFF | TRBJ1-1 | many | 14 | TRBV6-1 | .
TGTGCCAGTAGCCCCCAGGGGGCCGGGGAGCTGTTTTTT | CASSPQGAGELFF | TRBJ2-2 | many | 13 | TRBV19 | TRBD1
TGCAGTGCTAGGCGGGGGGACAAGTACCAAGAGACCCAGTACTTC | CSARRGDKYQETQYF | TRBJ2-5 | many | 15 | TRBV20-1 | TRBD2
TGTGCCAGCAGTCGCCAGTACTCTGGGGCCAACGTCCTGACTTTC | CASSRQYSGANVLTF | TRBJ2-6 | many | 15 | TRBV28 | .
TGCAGCGTTGCGACTAGCGGGATGGAGACCCAGTACTTC | CSVATSGMETQYF | TRBJ2-5 | . | 13 | TRBV29-1 | TRBD2
TGCAGTGCTAGAGATCTAGTAGCGGGGGGCTACAATGAGCAGTTCTTC | CSARDLVAGGYNEQFF | TRBJ2-1 | many | 16 | TRBV20-1 | TRBD2
TGTGCCAGCAGCTCACAGGGGGCGCAAACTAATGAAAAACTGTTTTTT | CASSSQGAQTNEKLFF | TRBJ1-4 | many | 16 | TRBV7-2 | TRBD1
TGCAGCGTTGAAGATGGCTGGGGATCCTACAATGAGCAGTTCTTC | CSVEDGWGSYNEQFF | TRBJ2-1 | . | 15 | TRBV29-1 | .
TGTGCCAGCAGTTCCGAAGAGAACCAGTACTTC | CASSSEENQYF | TRBJ2-5 | once | 11 | TRBV6-5 | .
TGTGCCAGCAGCCAGCAGGGGAGACGGGTCACTGAAGCTTTCTTT | CASSQQGRRVTEAFF | TRBJ1-1 | many | 15 | TRBV7-3 | .
TGTGCCAGTAACGCAGGGGCCAATCAGCCCCAGCATTTT | CASNAGANQPQHF | TRBJ1-5 | many | 13 | TRBV19 | .
TGTGCCATCAGTGACCCGGGACTAGGAGATACGCAGTATTTT | CAISDPGLGDTQYF | TRBJ2-3 | . | 14 | TRBV10-3 | TRBD2
TGTGCCAGCAGCAAATGGACAGGGGACACCGGGGAGCTGTTTTTT | CASSKWTGDTGELFF | TRBJ2-2 | . | 15 | TRBV7-9 | TRBD1